This TCR beta chain was found in a study of shared clonotypes between healthy human individuals. Study-wide context: The study drew on a couple of women and a few men aged 18 to 49 as donors. Study-level findings and limits: The represented genetic and exposure-history diversity was limited by the small number of donors.

V was trimmed by 6 bases and J by 3 bases, leaving 15 bases between them. CDR1 is MDHEN, CDR2 SYDVKM, per germline. The CDR3 sequence is 15 residues long. With regard to this clone: Its antigen is undetermined.

Free of recent acute infections or vaccinations, the donors were healthy HIV-negative adults. Genomic DNA from each subset was divided evenly over several immunoSEQ plates. This table comes from immunoSEQ multiplex PCR, and its TCRdb copy is limited to in-frame clones, with some not included. The table has approximately 460,000 clones, over 60% seen once. The receptor was isolated from a woman in her thirties or forties in good health. Some clones in this sample may be carry-over from other donors' samples. Sample: PBMCs. The genes are TRBV28 and TRBJ2-4; D might be TRBD1 (6 bases). This CDR3 reads CASSFRGWVKNIQYF. Written as DNA, the CDR3 is TGTGCCAGCAGCTTCAGGGGTTGGGTCAAAAACATTCAGTACTTC.